The source of this T cell receptor beta chain is a study of T cell changes during pregnancy in multiple sclerosis. Using immunoSEQ multiplex PCR, the repertoire was profiled, and TCRdb retains in-frame clones only, with some absent. The sample includes around 77,000 clones, around 94% of them seen just once. This clone was recorded once. The CDR3 covers 17 residues. Germline values: CDR1 MNHEY, CDR2 SMNVEV (reference sequence). With 2 bases clipped from V and 8 bases from J, the junction kept 9 bases outside the gene matches. Sequences were derived from peripheral blood, sampled in the third trimester of pregnancy. The clonotype originates from a female donor with multiple sclerosis, enrolled in a pregnancy study. This chain joins TRBV27 and TRBJ1-6; 10 bases match TRBD1. The CDR3 loop reads CASSLRVWTGGYSPLHF. The CDR3 nucleotides are TGTGCCAGCAGTTTAAGAGTGTGGACAGGGGGTTATTCACCCCTCCACTTT.